Listed here are 28 T cell receptor beta chains from one sample, sequenced in a study of early T cells in non-severe SARS-CoV-2 infection. One entry per CDR3 protein results from TCRdb running MiXCR on the 5' RACE reads. Among more than 50,000 distinct CDR3 sequences, around an eighth were seen once, and the ten largest hold around 4.9%. Source material: whole blood. Every receptor here comes from an adult who was a healthcare worker with PCR-confirmed SARS-CoV-2 infection or an uninfected control (not recorded which).

This clonotype was seen more than once but under ten times. V is TRBV11-2 and J is TRBJ2-2; D may be TRBD2 (7 bases). The germline gives CDR1 SGHAT, CDR2 FQNNGV. Trimming removed 4 bases from V and 0 bases from J, with 15 bases in between. The CDR3 covers 17 residues. The DNA for the CDR3 is TGTGCCAGCAGCTCTGGCGGGGGCCGTCCGAACACCGGGGAGCTGTTTTTT. Protein product: CASSSGGGRPNTGELFF.

This clonotype showed up just a few times. The V call is TRBV2, the J call TRBJ1-6; D remains ambiguous. The CDR3 totals 10 residues. Germline CDR1 and CDR2: SNHLY and FYNNEI. Trimming shortened V by 3 bases and J by 14 bases, and 5 bases separated the two germline ends. This CDR3 reads CASSDFTLHF. CDR3 sequence (DNA): TGTGCCAGCAGTGATTTCACCCTCCACTTT.

This clonotype was picked up many times. This chain links TRBV19 with TRBJ2-1, with D possibly being TRBD2 (6 bases). CDR1 is LNHDA, CDR2 SQIVND, per germline (reference sequence). Trimming left V 6 bases short and J 9 bases short, with 18 bases between. The CDR3 contains 14 residues. CDR3 in DNA: TGTGCCAGTAGCCTACCGGGAGACAGCATTGAGCAGTTCTTC. It translates to CASSLPGDSIEQFF.

The V call is TRBV6-6, the J call TRBJ2-1, with 13 nucleotides matching TRBD2. Per germline, CDR1 MNHNY and CDR2 SVGAGI (reference sequence). The CDR3 is 16 residues long. Unmatched junction bases numbered 6, after V lost 5 bases and J lost 5 bases. This CDR3 reads CASSPRTSGRNNEQFF. CDR3 sequence (DNA): TGTGCCAGCAGTCCAAGGACTAGCGGGAGAAACAATGAGCAGTTCTTC.

The rearrangement links TRBV27 to TRBJ2-7; TRBD2 agrees at 8 bases. J lost 5 bases, V lost 7 bases, and 10 bases had no gene match. The CDR3 length is 14 residues. Germline CDR1 MNHEY, CDR2 SMNVEV (reference sequence). CDR3 loop: CASKRGSQYDEQYF. The CDR3 coding sequence is TGTGCCAGCAAGCGGGGGTCCCAATACGACGAGCAGTACTTC.

This clonotype appeared many times. The chain recombines TRBV15 with TRBJ2-6; D not certain. Germline assignment: CDR1 LNHNV and CDR2 YYDKDF (reference sequence). Trimming shortened V by 0 bases and J by 3 bases, and 6 bases separated the two germline ends. This CDR3 contains 15 residues. CDR3 DNA sequence: TGTGCCACCAGCAGAGATGACGGTGGGGCCAACGTCCTGACTTTC. Residues: CATSRDDGGANVLTF.

V and J are TRBV12-3 or TRBV12-4 and TRBJ2-2; D is possibly TRBD2 (6 bases). This CDR3 has 14 residues. Trimming left V 7 bases short and J 2 bases short, with 11 bases between. CDR3 bases: TGTGCCAGCACCCTAGGGACTAACACCGGGGAGCTGTTTTTT. It translates to CASTLGTNTGELFF.

This clonotype has a handful of counts. This chain connects TRBV7-2 to TRBJ1-1; possibly TRBD1 for D (6 bases). Germline CDR1 reads SGHTA; CDR2 reads FQGNSA. Trimming took 3 bases from V and 11 from J, leaving 13 bases between them. This CDR3 contains 12 residues. CDR3 residues: CASSFRGLYAFF. DNA of the CDR3: TGTGCCAGCAGCTTCAGGGGCTTGTACGCTTTCTTT.

The chain combines TRBV29-1 with TRBJ2-2; no firm D call. This CDR3 has 12 residues. V was shortened by 4 bases and J by 5 bases, with 8 bases between the two germline ends. Per germline, CDR1 SQVTM and CDR2 ANQGSEA. CDR3: CSVVSWTGELFF. The CDR3 bases are TGCAGCGTTGTTTCGTGGACCGGGGAGCTGTTTTTT.

V gene TRBV20-1 combines with J gene TRBJ2-7; 9 bases line up with TRBD2. The CDR3 totals 14 residues. Germline lookup yields CDR1 DFQATT and CDR2 SNEGSKA (reference sequence). Trimming cost V 1 base and J 3 bases; bases outside gene matches: 4. This CDR3 is CSARGASGNYEQYF. Written as DNA, the CDR3 is TGCAGTGCTAGAGGAGCTAGCGGGAACTACGAGCAGTACTTC.

V gene TRBV7-8 combines with J gene TRBJ2-1; 7 bases are shared with TRBD2. J was trimmed by 5 bases and V by 4 bases; bases with no gene match: 11. The V gene's germline CDR1 is SGHVS and CDR2 FQNEAQ. The CDR3 length is 16 residues. CDR3 in amino acids: CASSSARVAGNNEQFF. The CDR3 DNA follows: TGTGCCAGCAGCTCGGCTCGGGTAGCGGGCAACAATGAGCAGTTCTTC.

This rearrangement joins TRBV5-6 to TRBJ1-2; the D gene is possibly TRBD1 (5 bases). CDR1 is SGHDT, CDR2 YYEEEE, per germline. The CDR3 sequence is 13 residues long. V dropped 7 bases and J dropped 4 bases, with 14 bases sitting between them. The chain's CDR3 is CASFPGGTYGYTF. For the CDR3, the DNA is TGTGCCAGCTTCCCCGGGGGTACCTATGGCTACACCTTC.

The chain is built from TRBV11-2 and TRBJ2-1; 13 bases are shared with TRBD2. CDR3 length: 17 residues. The germline V gene encodes CDR1 SGHAT and CDR2 FQNNGV. After removal of 5 bases from V and 8 bases from J, the junction contained 12 bases not matched to a gene. In DNA, the CDR3 is TGTGCCAGCAGCATAGGGGGACTAGCGGGGACAAGGGATGAGCAGTTCTTC. Protein product: CASSIGGLAGTRDEQFF.

There are a few counts of this clonotype. The chain combines TRBV2 with TRBJ2-7; D is unclear. This CDR3 spans 14 amino acids. CDR1 and CDR2 (germline): SNHLY, FYNNEI. The germline V and J ends were trimmed by 2 bases and 1 base, with 9 bases remaining between them. This CDR3 is CASSERVRSYEQYF. The CDR3, as DNA: TGTGCCAGCAGTGAAAGGGTTAGGTCCTACGAGCAGTACTTC.

This clonotype was recorded at least ten times. The chain links TRBV2 to TRBJ2-2; possible D gene TRBD1, 5 bases. The CDR3 extends over 13 amino acids. Germline V gene sequence: CDR1 SNHLY, CDR2 FYNNEI. V was trimmed by 4 bases and J by 4 bases, leaving 7 bases between them. CDR3 amino acids: CASSAGSTGELFF. DNA for the CDR3: TGTGCCAGCAGTGCAGGGTCCACCGGGGAGCTGTTTTTT.

This clonotype has a count of ten or more. The chain joins TRBV20-1 to TRBJ2-7; no definite D call. The CDR3 is 12 amino acids. V shed 5 bases and J shed 4 bases, with 12 bases lying between them. Germline V gene sequence: CDR1 DFQATT, CDR2 SNEGSKA (reference sequence). The CDR3 spells CSASNSRYEQYF. CDR3 bases: TGCAGTGCTTCCAACTCTCGTTACGAGCAGTACTTC.

The table lists this clonotype with a few counts. V is TRBV7-9 and J is TRBJ1-1; D is possibly TRBD1 (6 bases). Trimming cost V 5 bases and J 11 bases, with 12 bases left between them. The CDR3 extends over 11 amino acids. The germline gives CDR1 SEHNR, CDR2 FQNEAQ (reference sequence). CDR3 sequence reads: CASSIGGYAFF. In nucleotides, the CDR3 is TGTGCCAGCAGCATAGGGGGGTATGCTTTCTTT.

The rearrangement uses TRBV19 and TRBJ2-7; no clear D. Deletions cut 0 bases from V and 2 bases from J, with 8 bases between. The length of the CDR3 is 14 residues. CDR1 is LNHDA, CDR2 SQIVND, per germline (reference sequence). The CDR3 region is CASSIDGPPYEQYF. CDR3 in DNA: TGTGCCAGTAGTATAGATGGGCCCCCCTACGAGCAGTACTTC.

This chain links TRBV21-1 with TRBJ2-7; the D segment call TRBD1 is taken from the table without a DNA check. TRBV21-1 is recorded as a pseudogene. This CDR3 spans 15 amino acids. CDR3 coding DNA: TGTGCCAGCAGCATAGAGTTCACAGGTCTCTACGAGCAGTACTTC. This gives the protein CASSIEFTGLYEQYF.

The chain joins TRBV14 to TRBJ2-1; TRBD2 aligns across 8 bases. The CDR3 contains 14 residues. Germline lookup yields CDR1 SGHDN and CDR2 FVKESK. V was pared by 4 bases and J by 9 bases, with 8 bases of the junction left unmatched. CDR3 residues: CASSRVAGWGEQFF. The CDR3 DNA is TGTGCCAGCAGCCGAGTAGCGGGATGGGGTGAGCAGTTCTTC.

This rearrangement joins TRBV20-1 to TRBJ2-7; no reliable D call. The CDR3 covers 12 residues. From germline, CDR1 is DFQATT and CDR2 SNEGSKA (reference sequence). Trimming pared 5 bases from V and 0 bases from J, leaving 8 bases between. The chain's CDR3 is CSARPGSYEQYF. CDR3 coding DNA: TGCAGTGCTCGTCCAGGCTCCTACGAGCAGTACTTC.

This clonotype was picked up a small number of times. The chain combines TRBV20-1 with TRBJ1-5; no reliable D call. Per germline, CDR1 DFQATT and CDR2 SNEGSKA (reference sequence). The CDR3 has 14 amino acids. The germline V and J ends were trimmed by 5 bases and 0 bases, with 11 bases remaining between them. The CDR3 loop reads CSAYQAYSNQPQHF. The CDR3, as DNA: TGCAGTGCTTATCAGGCTTATAGCAATCAGCCCCAGCATTTT.

This clonotype was recorded many times. The chain uses TRBV20-1 and TRBJ2-5; TRBD2 agrees at 11 bases. The CDR3 loop spans 15 amino acids. Germline CDR1 reads DFQATT; CDR2 reads SNEGSKA (reference sequence). The V segment lost 6 bases and the J segment 0 bases; nucleotides outside the gene matches: 6. The CDR3 DNA follows: TGCAGTGCGAGCCCTAGCGGGGGGTACCAAGAGACCCAGTACTTC. Its translation is CSASPSGGYQETQYF.

V and J are TRBV7-8 and TRBJ2-3, with 9 positions matching TRBD1. This CDR3 comprises 16 residues. Unmatched junction bases numbered 9, after V lost 5 bases and J lost 3 bases. The germline V gene has CDR1 SGHVS and CDR2 FQNEAQ. The CDR3 DNA follows: TGTGCCAGCAGCACGAGGGGACAGGGCAGTACAGATACGCAGTATTTT. It specifies CASSTRGQGSTDTQYF.

This clonotype was recorded a few times. The J gene is TRBJ2-1, the V gene TRBV15, with D perhaps given as TRBD1 or TRBD2 (6 bases each). Germline lookup yields CDR1 LNHNV and CDR2 YYDKDF (reference sequence). CDR3 length equals 16 residues. The V and J ends lost 4 bases and 7 bases respectively, with 20 bases between them. In nucleotides, the CDR3 is TGTGCCACCAGCATAACCACAGGGCTCGGAGGGAATGAGCAGTTCTTC. Residues: CATSITTGLGGNEQFF.

V usage is TRBV5-1 and J usage is TRBJ2-3; D possibly corresponds to TRBD2 (6 bases). The CDR3 covers 14 residues. In germline, CDR1 is SGHRS, CDR2 YFSETQ. Trimming pared 5 bases from V and 2 bases from J, leaving 12 bases between. The CDR3 is CASSAGTNTDTQYF. CDR3 nucleotides: TGCGCCAGCAGTGCGGGGACGAACACAGATACGCAGTATTTT.

This clonotype was detected only a few times. This chain uses TRBV9 with TRBJ2-5; possibly TRBD1 or TRBD2 for D (5 bases each). The V and J ends lost 0 bases and 5 bases respectively, with 14 bases between them. The CDR3 length is 15 residues. CDR1 is SGDLS and CDR2 is YYNGEE in the germline V gene. CDR3 coding DNA: TGTGCCAGCAGCGTAGGGGACGGGAAGGCGGAGACCCAGTACTTC. It is translated as CASSVGDGKAETQYF. Looking up the rest from reference TRBV9 and TRBJ2-5 gives the full variable domain: DSGVTQTPKHLITATGQRVTLRCSPRSGDLSVYWYQQSLDQGLQFLIQYYNGEERAKGNILERFSAQQFPDLHSELNLSSLELGDSALYFCASSVGDGKAETQYFGPGTRLLVL.

This chain joins TRBV5-4 and TRBJ2-3; possible D gene TRBD2, 6 bases. Per germline, CDR1 SGHNT and CDR2 YYREEE (reference sequence). This CDR3 is 16 amino acids long. V shed 4 bases and J shed 2 bases, with 17 bases lying between them. As DNA, the CDR3 is TGTGCCAGCAGCCCAGGGACTCCCTCCTACACAGATACGCAGTATTTT. This gives the protein CASSPGTPSYTDTQYF.